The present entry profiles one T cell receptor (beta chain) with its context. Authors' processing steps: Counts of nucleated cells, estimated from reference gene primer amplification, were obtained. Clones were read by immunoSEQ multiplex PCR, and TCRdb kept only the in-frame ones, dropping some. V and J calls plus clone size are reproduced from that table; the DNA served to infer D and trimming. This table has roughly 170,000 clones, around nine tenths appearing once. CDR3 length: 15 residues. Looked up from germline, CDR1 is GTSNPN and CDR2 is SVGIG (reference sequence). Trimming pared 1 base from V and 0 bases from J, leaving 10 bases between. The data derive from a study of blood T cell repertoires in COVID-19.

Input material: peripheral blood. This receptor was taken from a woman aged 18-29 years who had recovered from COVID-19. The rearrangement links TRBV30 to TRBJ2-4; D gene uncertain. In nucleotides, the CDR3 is TGTGCCTGGAGTGGGCAGGCTCTAGCCAAAAACATTCAGTACTTC. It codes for CAWSGQALAKNIQYF.